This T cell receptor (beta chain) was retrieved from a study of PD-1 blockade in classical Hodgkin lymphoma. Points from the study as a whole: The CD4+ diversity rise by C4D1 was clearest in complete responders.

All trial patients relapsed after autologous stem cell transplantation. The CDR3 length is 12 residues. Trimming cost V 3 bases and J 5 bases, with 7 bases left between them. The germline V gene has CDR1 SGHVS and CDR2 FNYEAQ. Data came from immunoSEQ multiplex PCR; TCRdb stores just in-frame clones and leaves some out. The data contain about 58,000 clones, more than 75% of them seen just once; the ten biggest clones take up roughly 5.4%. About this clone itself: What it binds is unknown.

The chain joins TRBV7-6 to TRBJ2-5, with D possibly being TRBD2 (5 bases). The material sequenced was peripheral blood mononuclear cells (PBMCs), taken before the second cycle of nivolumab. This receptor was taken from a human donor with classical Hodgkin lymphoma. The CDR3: CASSLWRETQYF. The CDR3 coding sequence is TGTGCCAGCAGCTTGTGGAGGGAGACCCAGTACTTC.